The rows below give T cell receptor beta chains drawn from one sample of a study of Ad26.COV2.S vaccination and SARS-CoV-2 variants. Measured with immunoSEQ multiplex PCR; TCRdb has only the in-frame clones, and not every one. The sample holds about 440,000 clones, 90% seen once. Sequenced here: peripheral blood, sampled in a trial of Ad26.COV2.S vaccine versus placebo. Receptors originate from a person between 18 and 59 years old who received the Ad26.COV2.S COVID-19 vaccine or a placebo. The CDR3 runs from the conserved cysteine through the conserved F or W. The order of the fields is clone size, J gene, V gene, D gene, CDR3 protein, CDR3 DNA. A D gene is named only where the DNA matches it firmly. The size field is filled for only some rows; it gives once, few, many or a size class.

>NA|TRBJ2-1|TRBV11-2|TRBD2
CASSRIDLGLADEQFF
TGTGCCAGCAGCCGTATTGATCTAGGACTAGCGGATGAGCAGTTCTTC
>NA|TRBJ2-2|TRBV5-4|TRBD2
CASSSRLAGSGELFF
TGTGCCAGCAGCTCGAGACTAGCGGGGTCGGGGGAGCTGTTTTTT
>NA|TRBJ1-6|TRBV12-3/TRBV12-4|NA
CATTRSYNSPLHF
TGTGCCACCACGAGGTCCTATAATTCACCCCTCCACTTT
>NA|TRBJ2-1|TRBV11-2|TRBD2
CASSVFRTSGSRNEQFF
TGTGCCAGCAGCGTGTTCCGGACTAGCGGGAGTAGAAATGAGCAGTTCTTC
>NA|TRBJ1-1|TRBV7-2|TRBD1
CASSFRTGLNTEAFF
TGTGCCAGCAGCTTCAGGACAGGGCTGAACACTGAAGCTTTCTTT
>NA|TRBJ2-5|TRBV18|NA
CASSPSSTGFPETQYF
TGTGCCAGCTCACCATCCAGTACAGGGTTTCCAGAGACCCAGTACTTC
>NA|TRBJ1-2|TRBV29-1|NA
CSVESRAGGYTF
TGCAGCGTTGAATCCCGGGCGGGTGGCTACACCTTC
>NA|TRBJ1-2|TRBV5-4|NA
CASSYAGTLNGYTF
TGTGCCAGCAGCTATGCGGGCACGCTCAATGGCTACACCTTC
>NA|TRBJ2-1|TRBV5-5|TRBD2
CASSLAGRPNEQFF
TGTGCCAGCAGCTTAGCGGGACGTCCCAATGAGCAGTTCTTC
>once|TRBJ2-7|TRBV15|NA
CATSRDQGRREQYF
TGTGCCACCAGCAGAGATCAAGGGCGTCGGGAGCAGTACTTC
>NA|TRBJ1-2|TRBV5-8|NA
CASSLSGESGYTF
TGTGCCAGCAGCTTGTCAGGGGAGAGCGGCTACACCTTC
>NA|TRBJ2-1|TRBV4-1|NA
CASSRTSSTYNEQFF
TGCGCCAGCAGCCGAACTAGCTCCACCTACAATGAGCAGTTCTTC
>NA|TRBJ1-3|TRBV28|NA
CASSRARNTIYF
TGTGCCAGCAGCAGGGCGCGAAACACCATATATTTT
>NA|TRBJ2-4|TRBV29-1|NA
CSVEDRAGAKNIQYF
TGCAGCGTTGAAGATCGGGCAGGGGCCAAAAACATTCAGTACTTC
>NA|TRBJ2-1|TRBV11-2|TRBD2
CASSLLSSGGPGSYNEQFF
TGTGCCAGCAGCTTATTATCTTCGGGAGGGCCGGGGTCATACAATGAGCAGTTCTTC
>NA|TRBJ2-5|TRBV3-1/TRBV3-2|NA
CASSSGGAETQYF
TGTGCCAGCAGCTCGGGGGGCGCGGAGACCCAGTACTTC
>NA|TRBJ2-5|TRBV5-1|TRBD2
CASSLEGLAGLGETQYF
TGCGCCAGCAGCTTGGAGGGACTAGCGGGATTGGGGGAGACCCAGTACTTC
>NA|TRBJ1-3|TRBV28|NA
CASSWGRADSGNTIYF
TGTGCCAGCAGTTGGGGCCGTGCCGACTCTGGAAACACCATATATTTT
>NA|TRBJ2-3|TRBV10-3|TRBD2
CAISESRAGGPDTQYF
TGTGCCATCAGTGAGAGCCGTGCGGGAGGGCCAGATACGCAGTATTTT
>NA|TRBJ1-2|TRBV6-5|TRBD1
CASSRTGNYGYTF
TGTGCCAGCAGTCGGACAGGAAACTATGGCTACACCTTC
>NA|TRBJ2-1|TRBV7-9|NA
CASSLRARDSGNEQFF
TGTGCCAGCAGTTTAAGGGCCCGGGACTCGGGCAATGAGCAGTTCTTC
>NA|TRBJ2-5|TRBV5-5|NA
CASSLAFAVQETQYF
TGTGCCAGCAGCTTGGCCTTTGCGGTCCAAGAGACCCAGTACTTC
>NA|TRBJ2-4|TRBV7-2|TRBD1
CASSLVGTGVAKNIQYF
TGTGCCAGCAGCTTAGTAGGGACAGGGGTAGCCAAAAACATTCAGTACTTC
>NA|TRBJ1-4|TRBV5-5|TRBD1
CASSSARDSEKLFF
TGTGCCAGCAGTTCCGCCAGGGACAGTGAAAAACTGTTTTTT
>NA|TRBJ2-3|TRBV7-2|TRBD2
CASSSRLAGDATDTQYF
TGTGCCAGCAGCTCTAGACTAGCGGGAGACGCCACAGATACGCAGTATTTT
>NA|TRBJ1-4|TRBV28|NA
CASRGTDNEKLFF
TGTGCCAGCAGGGGGACGGATAATGAAAAACTGTTTTTT
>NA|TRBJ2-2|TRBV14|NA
CASSQDRAGELFF
TGTGCCAGCAGCCAAGATCGTGCCGGGGAGCTGTTTTTT
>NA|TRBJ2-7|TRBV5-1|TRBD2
CASSFWTSGGSSYEQYF
TGCGCCAGCAGCTTCTGGACTAGCGGGGGAAGCTCCTACGAGCAGTACTTC
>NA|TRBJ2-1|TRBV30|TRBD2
CAWMASTSGRFF
TGTGCCTGGATGGCGTCGACTAGCGGCAGGTTCTTC
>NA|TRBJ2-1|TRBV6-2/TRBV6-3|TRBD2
CASSLTGLVNEQFF
TGTGCCAGCAGTCTCACGGGACTAGTCAATGAGCAGTTCTTC
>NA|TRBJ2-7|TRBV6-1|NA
CASSEAWSYEQYF
TGTGCCAGCAGTGAAGCGTGGTCCTACGAGCAGTACTTC
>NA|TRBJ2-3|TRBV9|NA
CASSAGDSSNTQYF
TGTGCCAGCAGCGCCGGGGACTCGTCGAATACGCAGTATTTT
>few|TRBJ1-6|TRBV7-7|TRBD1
CASSPGTGGSPLHF
TGTGCTAGCAGCCCCGGGACAGGGGGATCACCCCTCCACTTT
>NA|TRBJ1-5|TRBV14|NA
CASSQTGWGQGAYQPQHF
TGTGCCAGCAGCCAAACGGGCTGGGGCCAGGGAGCCTATCAGCCCCAGCATTTT
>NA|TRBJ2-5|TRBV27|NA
CASSSHQGTLETQYF
TGTGCCAGCAGTTCCCATCAGGGCACCCTTGAGACCCAGTACTTC
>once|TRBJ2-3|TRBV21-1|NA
CASSKRRVAGADTQYF
TGTGCCAGCAGCAAGAGGAGGGTAGCGGGAGCAGATACGCAGTATTTT
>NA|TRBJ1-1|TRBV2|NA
CASRMSDSHTEAFF
TGTGCCAGCCGCATGTCAGACTCCCACACTGAAGCTTTCTTT
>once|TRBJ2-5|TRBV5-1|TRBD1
CASSYRQGALETQYF
TGCGCCAGCAGCTACCGACAGGGGGCCTTGGAGACCCAGTACTTC
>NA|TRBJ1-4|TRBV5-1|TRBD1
CASSLERGQYVF
TGCGCCAGCAGCTTGGAAAGGGGGCAGTACGTTTTT
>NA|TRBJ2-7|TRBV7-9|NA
CASSAYYEQYF
TGTGCCAGCAGCGCCTACTACGAGCAGTACTTC
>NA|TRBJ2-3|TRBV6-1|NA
CASSESTGHSTDTQYF
TGTGCCAGCAGTGAAAGTACGGGCCACAGCACAGATACGCAGTATTTT
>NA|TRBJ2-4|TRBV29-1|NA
CSVDLKNIQYF
TGCAGCGTGGACCTCAAAAACATTCAGTACTTC